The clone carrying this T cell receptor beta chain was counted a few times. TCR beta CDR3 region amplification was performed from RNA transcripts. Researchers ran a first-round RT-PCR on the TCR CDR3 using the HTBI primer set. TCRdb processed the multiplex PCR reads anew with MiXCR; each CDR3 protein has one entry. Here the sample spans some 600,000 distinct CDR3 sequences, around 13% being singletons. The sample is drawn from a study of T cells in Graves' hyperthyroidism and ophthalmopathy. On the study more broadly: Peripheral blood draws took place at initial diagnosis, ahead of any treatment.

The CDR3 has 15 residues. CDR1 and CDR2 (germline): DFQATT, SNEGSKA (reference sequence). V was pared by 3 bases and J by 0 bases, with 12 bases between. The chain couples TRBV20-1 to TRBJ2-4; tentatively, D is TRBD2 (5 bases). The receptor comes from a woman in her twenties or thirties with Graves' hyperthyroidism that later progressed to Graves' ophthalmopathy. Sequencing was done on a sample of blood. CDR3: CSASTELVAKNIQYF. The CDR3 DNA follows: TGCAGTGCTAGCACGGAACTAGTAGCCAAAAACATTCAGTACTTC.